This T cell receptor (beta chain) comes out of a study of vaccination and CD4 T cells after COVID-19. The CDR3 has 15 amino acids. Germline V CDR1 and CDR2: DFQATT, SNEGSKA (reference sequence). V was clipped by 4 bases and J by 4 bases; unmatched bases: 10. Sequenced with the Oncomine TCR Beta short-read assay was DNA taken from cultured CD4+ T cells. Genomic DNA was extracted from cultured CD4+ T cells. MiXCR was run by TCRdb on the PCR reads, yielding one entry per CDR3 protein. The sample lists 9,500 to 15,000 distinct CDR3 sequences, about 53% occurring once. General study findings and limits: Spike mono-reactive status applied to 304 of 307 vaccine-specific clones in convalescent patients.

Specified treatment: roughly 10-day PBMC culture with coronavirus spike peptide pools or control peptides (ViraFEST assay). Turning to this clonotype: Its antigen is currently unknown.

This sequence originates from a human donor who had recovered from COVID-19. Sequencing was carried out using CD4+ T cells from blood, cultured in vitro. The chain has TRBV20-1 and TRBJ2-5, with 9 positions matching TRBD2. The CDR3 nucleotides read TGCAGTGCTATGAGGACTAGCGCGAGATCAGAGACCCAGTACTTC. It yields the protein CSAMRTSARSETQYF.